The present T cell receptor beta chain was sequenced within a study of blood T cell repertoires in COVID-19. Trimming cost V 1 base and J 0 bases, with 16 bases left between them. CDR1 and CDR2 from the germline V gene are LGHDT and YNNKEL (reference sequence). The CDR3 has 17 residues. Profiled with immunoSEQ multiplex PCR; TCRdb holds only in-frame clones, not every one. The sample holds around 160,000 clones, 80% to 95% seen once. The chain carries TRBV3-1 (or the pseudogene TRBV3-2) and TRBJ2-7, with a weak D call TRBD2 (6 bases). Sequencing was carried out using peripheral blood. This receptor was taken from a woman aged 55-70 years with COVID-19, enrolled during active disease. The CDR3 DNA reads as TGTGCCAGCAGCCAAGCCCAGACTAGATTGAGCTCCTACGAGCAGTACTTC. Translating it yields CASSQAQTRLSSYEQYF.